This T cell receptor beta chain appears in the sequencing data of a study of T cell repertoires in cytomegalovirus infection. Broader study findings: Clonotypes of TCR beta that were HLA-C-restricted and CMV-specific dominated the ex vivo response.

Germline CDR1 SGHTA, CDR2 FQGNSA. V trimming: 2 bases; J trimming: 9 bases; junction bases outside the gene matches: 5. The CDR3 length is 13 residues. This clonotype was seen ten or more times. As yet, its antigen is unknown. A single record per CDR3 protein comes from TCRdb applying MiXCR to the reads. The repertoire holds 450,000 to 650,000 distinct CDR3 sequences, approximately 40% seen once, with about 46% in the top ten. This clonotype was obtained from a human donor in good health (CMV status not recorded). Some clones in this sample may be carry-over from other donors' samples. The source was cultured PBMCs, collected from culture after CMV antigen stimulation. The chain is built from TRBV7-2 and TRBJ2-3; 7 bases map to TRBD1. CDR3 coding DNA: TGTGCCAGCAGCTTATGGACAGGTGGGACGCAGTATTTT. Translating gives CASSLWTGGTQYF. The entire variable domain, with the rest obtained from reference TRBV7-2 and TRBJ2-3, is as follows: GAGVSQSPSNKVTEKGKDVELRCDPISGHTALYWYRQSLGQGLEFLIYFQGNSAPDKSGLPSDRFSAERTGGSVSTLTIQRTQQEDSAVYLCASSLWTGGTQYFGPGTRLTVL.